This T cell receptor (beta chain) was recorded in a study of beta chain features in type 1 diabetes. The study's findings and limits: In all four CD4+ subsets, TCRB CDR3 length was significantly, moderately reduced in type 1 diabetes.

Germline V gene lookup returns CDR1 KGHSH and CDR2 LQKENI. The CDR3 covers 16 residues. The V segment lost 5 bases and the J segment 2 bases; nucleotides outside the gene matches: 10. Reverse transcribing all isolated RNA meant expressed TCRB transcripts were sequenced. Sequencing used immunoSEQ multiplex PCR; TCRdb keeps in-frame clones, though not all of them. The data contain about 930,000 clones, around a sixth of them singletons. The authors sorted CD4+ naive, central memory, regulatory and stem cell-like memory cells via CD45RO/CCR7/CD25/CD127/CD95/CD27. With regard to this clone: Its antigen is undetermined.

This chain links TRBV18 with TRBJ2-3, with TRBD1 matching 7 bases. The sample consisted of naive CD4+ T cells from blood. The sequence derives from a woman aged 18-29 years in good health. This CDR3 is CASSSGQRMFTDTQYF. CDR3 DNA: TGTGCCAGCTCATCGGGACAGAGAATGTTCACAGATACGCAGTATTTT.